Each of the 22 T cell receptor beta chains below was sequenced from the same sample in a study of blood T cell repertoires in COVID-19 (dated by TCRdb to about 2020). The library was built by means of the immunoSEQ multiplex PCR assay. TCRdb mirrors the immuneACCESS table, restricted to in-frame sequences. Some clones are absent from its copies; in checked studies, under half trace to an unresolved V gene, and the reason for the others is unknown. The sample table holds over 250,000 clones, of which 75% to 90% were seen once. Around 12% of the sample is held by the ten biggest clonotypes. The sequenced sample was peripheral blood. The receptors here all came from a woman in her seventies with COVID-19, enrolled during active disease.

The CDR3 is CATRQGSYEQYF. The CDR3 DNA reads as TGTGCCACAAGACAGGGTTCCTACGAGCAGTACTTC. V usage is TRBV27 and J usage is TRBJ2-7, with 7 nucleotides matching TRBD1. V trimming: 10 bases; J trimming: 1 base; junction bases outside the gene matches: 4. The CDR3 has 12 amino acids. The V gene's germline CDR1 is MNHEY and CDR2 SMNVEV (reference sequence).

The V and J genes are TRBV7-8 and TRBJ1-3, with D perhaps matching TRBD1 (5 bases). CDR3 length: 20 residues. The germline gives CDR1 SGHVS, CDR2 FQNEAQ. V lost 1 base to trimming and J lost 0 bases, with 22 bases between them. CDR3 region: CASSLGRGWFGRGSGNTIYF. The DNA of the CDR3 is TGTGCCAGCAGCTTAGGGAGGGGATGGTTTGGTAGGGGCTCTGGAAACACCATATATTTT.

This CDR3 reads CAAQGKVNTEAFF. CDR3 nucleotide sequence: TGTGCCGCACAGGGGAAGGTAAACACTGAAGCTTTCTTT. The rearrangement uses TRBV6-5 and TRBJ1-1; 7 nucleotides match TRBD1. The CDR3 is 13 residues long. The germline V gene encodes CDR1 MNHEY and CDR2 SVGAGI. Trimming removed 11 bases from V and 2 bases from J; junction bases left unmatched: 8.

The chain recombines TRBV24-1 with TRBJ2-4; 7 positions agree with TRBD1. The CDR3 is made up of 15 amino acids. The trim removed 4 bases at V and 4 bases at J, leaving 6 bases unmatched. Germline V CDR1 and CDR2: KGHDR, SFDVKD. CDR3: CATSDPGTAKNIQYF. CDR3 bases: TGTGCCACCAGTGACCCCGGGACAGCTAAAAACATTCAGTACTTC.

The chain has TRBV7-6 and TRBJ1-5; D possibly corresponds to TRBD1 (5 bases). TRBJ2-3 explains the end of the DNA better; the J call may be wrong. This CDR3 has 15 residues. Looked up from germline, CDR1 is SGHVS and CDR2 is FNYEAQ. CDR3 amino acids: CASSLGGRTPQPQYF. The CDR3 nucleotides read TGTGCCAGCAGCTTAGGGGGCAGAACCCCCCAGCCCCAGTATTTT.

The chain carries TRBV2 and TRBJ1-5; 8 bases align to TRBD1. Germline values: CDR1 SNHLY, CDR2 FYNNEI. The CDR3 is made up of 13 amino acids. The V segment lost 9 bases and the J segment 3 bases; nucleotides outside the gene matches: 4. CDR3 sequence (DNA): TGTGCCAGTCGGACAGGGCTCAATCAGCCCCAGCATTTT. Protein: CASRTGLNQPQHF.

The rearrangement uses TRBV7-2 and TRBJ1-1; D is ambiguous. The CDR3 is 14 residues long. Germline-derived CDR1 and CDR2 are SGHTA and FQGNSA. Trimming removed 3 bases from V and 1 base from J, with 9 bases in between. CDR3 DNA: TGTGCCAGCAGCTTCAGGCAATCGAACACTGAAGCTTTCTTT. It translates to CASSFRQSNTEAFF.

V and J are TRBV7-2 and TRBJ2-6; TRBD2 might be the D (6 bases). Germline CDR1 and CDR2: SGHTA and FQGNSA. Trimming removed 3 bases from V and 2 bases from J, with 8 bases in between. CDR3 length equals 15 residues. The CDR3 DNA reads as TGTGCCAGCAGCTTGTGGGGGGCTGGGGCCAACGTCCTGACTTTC. This gives the protein CASSLWGAGANVLTF.

V gene TRBV10-3 combines with J gene TRBJ1-3; tentatively, D is TRBD1 (6 bases). Trimming pared 6 bases from V and 0 bases from J, leaving 15 bases between. The CDR3 spans 16 residues. Per the germline V gene, CDR1 is ENHRY and CDR2 is SYGVKD. The CDR3 loop is CAISQGKGGSGNTIYF. In DNA form, the CDR3 reads TGTGCCATCAGCCAAGGGAAAGGGGGCTCTGGAAACACCATATATTTT.

This sequence joins TRBV4-3 and TRBJ1-1, with unresolved D. Germline V CDR1 and CDR2: LGHNA, YSLEER. The V gene lost 0 bases and the J gene lost 1 base, with 9 bases spanning the gap. The CDR3 consists of 15 residues. DNA of the CDR3: TGCGCCAGCAGCCAAGAGTTCCGGGGGAACACTGAAGCTTTCTTT. Translating gives CASSQEFRGNTEAFF.

The V gene is TRBV2, the J gene TRBJ2-1; a possible D gene is TRBD2 (5 bases). CDR3 length equals 15 residues. CDR1 and CDR2 (germline): SNHLY, FYNNEI. Trimming took off 5 bases at V and 0 bases at J, with 11 bases between the two ends. As DNA, the CDR3 is TGTGCCAGCAGTCGCGGGTTAAGCTCCTACAATGAGCAGTTCTTC. Translation: CASSRGLSSYNEQFF.

This clone turned up a few times. The chain combines TRBV11-2 with TRBJ2-5; TRBD2 might be the D (7 bases). CDR1 is SGHAT and CDR2 is FQNNGV in the germline V gene. This CDR3 has 17 amino acids. Deletions cut 7 bases from V and 5 bases from J, with 26 bases between. CDR3 residues: CASTLSSEGGAWETQYF. CDR3 nucleotides: TGTGCCAGCACTTTGTCCAGCGAGGGGGGGGCCTGGGAGACCCAGTACTTC.

This chain joins TRBV27 and TRBJ2-1; no reliable D call. Trimming pared 5 bases from V and 9 bases from J, leaving 14 bases between. CDR1 is MNHEY and CDR2 is SMNVEV in the germline V gene (reference sequence). The CDR3 sequence is 13 residues long. The CDR3, as DNA: TGTGCCAGCAGTCTCTCTATCGCCGGTGAGCAGTTCTTC. Translation gives CASSLSIAGEQFF.

V and J are TRBV30 and TRBJ1-1; D ambiguous. CDR3 length equals 13 residues. Germline values: CDR1 GTSNPN, CDR2 SVGIG (reference sequence). Between the trimmed V and J ends, which lost 4 bases and 4 bases, there was a span of 13 bases. CDR3 sequence: CAWTERNPTEAFF. CDR3 coding DNA: TGTGCCTGGACCGAGCGAAACCCCACTGAAGCTTTCTTT.

The V call is TRBV24-1, the J call TRBJ2-2; 7 bases map to TRBD1. Germline V gene data show CDR1 as KGHDR and CDR2 as SFDVKD. V was clipped by 3 bases and J by 2 bases; unmatched bases: 14. The CDR3 consists of 19 residues. This chain's CDR3 is CATSDLRGQRGPNTGELFF. For the CDR3, the DNA is TGTGCCACCAGTGATCTCCGGGGACAGAGGGGACCCAACACCGGGGAGCTGTTTTTT.

V gene TRBV6-5 combines with J gene TRBJ1-3, with 11 bases that match TRBD1. The germline V gene has CDR1 MNHEY and CDR2 SVGAGI. V lost 6 bases, J lost 0 bases, and 1 base stayed unmatched. CDR3 size: 15 residues. CDR3 DNA sequence: TGTGCCAGCAGGGGACAGGGGGACTCTGGAAACACCATATATTTT. Amino acid sequence: CASRGQGDSGNTIYF.

The V gene is TRBV24-1, the J gene TRBJ1-2; TRBD1 aligns across 9 bases. CDR1 KGHDR and CDR2 SFDVKD come from the germline V gene. The CDR3 has 13 amino acids. After removal of 5 bases from V and 7 bases from J, the junction contained 4 bases not matched to a gene. The CDR3 DNA sequence: TGTGCCACCAGTGTCACAGGGGGCTCTGGCTACACCTTC. It translates to CATSVTGGSGYTF.

V and J are TRBV2 and TRBJ2-7, with 10 bases matching TRBD2. The CDR3 consists of 15 residues. V lost 4 bases to trimming and J lost 2 bases; unmatched junction nucleotides: 5. Germline loops: CDR1 SNHLY, CDR2 FYNNEI. The CDR3 nucleotides read TGTGCCAGCAGTGCCTCTAGCGGGGGCACCTACGAGCAGTACTTC. It encodes CASSASSGGTYEQYF.

The V gene is TRBV7-2, the J gene TRBJ2-7; D is possibly TRBD2 (5 bases). CDR3 size: 13 residues. CDR1 SGHTA and CDR2 FQGNSA come from the germline V gene. V gave up 6 bases and J gave up 5 bases, with 14 bases separating them. The CDR3 coding sequence is TGTGCCAGCAGGGAAACTAGATCCCACGAGCAGTACTTC. This codes for CASRETRSHEQYF.

The gene calls are TRBV27 and TRBJ1-3, with D perhaps matching TRBD1 (6 bases). Germline values: CDR1 MNHEY, CDR2 SMNVEV (reference sequence). This CDR3 is 20 amino acids long. V shed 4 bases and J shed 0 bases, with 25 bases lying between them. CDR3 protein: CASSSHPPGQQSYSGNTIYF. DNA for the CDR3: TGTGCCAGCAGTTCCCACCCCCCCGGACAGCAGTCCTACTCTGGAAACACCATATATTTT.

The chain has TRBV4-3 and TRBJ1-1, with no clear D. CDR1 and CDR2 from the germline V gene are LGHNA and YSLEER. The germline V and J ends were trimmed by 1 base and 4 bases, with 10 bases remaining between them. This CDR3 has 14 residues. The CDR3 DNA reads as TGCGCCAGCAGCCAAGTGGCAGGAAGCACTGAAGCTTTCTTT. It encodes CASSQVAGSTEAFF.

The rearrangement joins TRBV4-1 to TRBJ2-3, with a possible D match to TRBD2 (6 bases). V was trimmed by 5 bases and J by 9 bases, leaving 21 bases between them. The CDR3 has 15 residues. CDR1 MGHRA and CDR2 YSYEKL come from the germline V gene. The CDR3 DNA sequence: TGCGCCAGCAGCACCCGGGACTGGATTCAAGGCACGCAGTATTTT. As protein: CASSTRDWIQGTQYF.